This is a list of T cell receptor beta chains from one sample in a study of spatial heterogeneity in lung cancer. TCRdb called the 5' RACE reads again in MiXCR, with one record for every CDR3 protein. The sample records around 100,000 distinct CDR3 sequences, approximately 4.7% being singletons. This material consisted of lung tumor tissue, taken at surgery. Receptors originate from a male donor with early-stage non-small cell lung cancer. The CDR3 runs from the conserved cysteine through the conserved F or W. Each record gives: J gene, clone size, V gene, D gene, CDR3 length, CDR3 protein, CDR3 DNA. D genes are given only for firm matches. The size field reads once, few, many, or a class for an expanded clone.

>TRBJ2-1|many|TRBV13|NA|16
CASSSHWGIGSNEQFF
TGTGCCAGCAGTTCCCACTGGGGGATTGGGAGCAATGAGCAGTTCTTC
>TRBJ2-1|few|TRBV12-3/TRBV12-4|NA|15
CASSLARGGDNEQFF
TGTGCCAGCAGTTTAGCGCGGGGCGGAGACAATGAGCAGTTCTTC
>TRBJ1-2|many|TRBV7-2|TRBD1|15
CASSHRTGRNYGYTF
TGTGCCAGCAGCCATCGGACAGGGAGGAACTATGGCTACACCTTC
>TRBJ1-1|many|TRBV11-2|NA|13
CASSLGRATEAFF
TGTGCCAGCAGCTTAGGGAGAGCCACTGAAGCTTTCTTT
>TRBJ2-5|many|TRBV20-1|NA|14
CSADSSSIQETQYF
TGCAGTGCTGACTCCTCCTCCATCCAAGAGACCCAGTACTTC
>TRBJ2-2|many|TRBV7-9|NA|14
CASSSTWRTGELFF
TGTGCCAGCAGCTCCACCTGGCGGACCGGGGAGCTGTTTTTT
>TRBJ2-7|many|TRBV5-1|NA|15
CASSLGGSPTYEQYF
TGCGCCAGCAGCTTGGGGGGCAGTCCTACCTACGAGCAGTACTTC
>TRBJ2-3|many|TRBV27|NA|18
CASRRTGWGAPSTDTQYF
TGTGCCAGCAGAAGAACAGGGTGGGGGGCCCCTAGCACAGATACGCAGTATTTT
>TRBJ2-3|many|TRBV29-1|TRBD2|16
CSVEGTTSGRKDTQYF
TGCAGCGTTGAGGGTACGACTAGCGGGAGGAAAGATACGCAGTATTTT
>TRBJ1-6|many|TRBV6-5|NA|13
CASSFGGNSPLHF
TGTGCCAGCAGTTTCGGTGGTAATTCACCCCTCCACTTT
>TRBJ1-2|few|TRBV28|NA|14
CASAALGDNYGYTF
TGTGCCAGCGCCGCTTTGGGGGACAACTATGGCTACACCTTC
>TRBJ1-2|once|TRBV15|NA|14
CATSRDRQIYGYTF
TGTGCCACCAGCAGAGATCGTCAGATCTATGGCTACACCTTC
>TRBJ2-1|many|TRBV18|TRBD2|15
CASSPRLAGNNEQFF
TGTGCCAGCTCCCCAAGACTAGCGGGTAACAATGAGCAGTTCTTC
>TRBJ1-2|many|TRBV12-3/TRBV12-4|NA|13
CASKWGLLQGYTF
TGTGCCAGCAAATGGGGATTACTCCAGGGCTACACCTTC
>TRBJ2-3|many|TRBV9|NA|15
CASSATRDSTDTQYF
TGTGCCAGCAGCGCAACTAGGGACTCCACAGATACGCAGTATTTT
>TRBJ2-3|many|TRBV4-1|NA|13
CASSQDLSPPQYF
TGCGCCAGCAGCCAAGATCTAAGTCCTCCGCAGTATTTT
>TRBJ2-1|many|TRBV4-2|TRBD2|13
CASSQDAQRDQFF
TGTGCCAGCAGCCAAGATGCGCAGCGGGACCAGTTCTTC
>TRBJ1-2|few|TRBV20-1|TRBD1|15
CSASHAPTGGYGYTF
TGCAGTGCTAGCCACGCCCCCACAGGGGGGTATGGCTACACCTTC